Listed below are T cell receptor beta chains from one sample, sequenced in a study of regulatory T cells in long-lasting Graves disease. TCRdb recomputed calls from the multiplex PCR reads with MiXCR, one row per CDR3 protein. The sample lists 350,000 to 450,000 distinct CDR3 sequences, under 15% seen once, with over 15% in the top ten. These same data were also listed under a study on T cells in Graves' hyperthyroidism and ophthalmopathy.

The specimen comprised peripheral blood mononuclear cells (PBMCs), sampled at new diagnosis, from a patient treated with antithyroid drugs. These receptors were obtained from a woman in her thirties with Graves disease. The CDR3 runs from the conserved cysteine through the conserved F or W. D genes are given only for firm matches. Clone size, where shown, is once, few, many, or a class for clones that have expanded.

size | D | J | V | DNA | CDR3
once | TRBD1 | TRBJ1-1 | TRBV7-2 | TGTGCCAGCAGCTTATTAGGACAGGGGTGGAAGAACACTGAAGCTTTCTTT | CASSLLGQGWKNTEAFF
few | TRBD2 | TRBJ2-3 | TRBV28 | TGTGCCAGCAGCAATAGCGGGGTGAGCACAGATACGCAGTATTTT | CASSNSGVSTDTQYF
. | TRBD1 | TRBJ1-4 | TRBV29-1 | TGCAGCGTTGGGCGGGACAGGGGTGAAAAACTGTTTTTT | CSVGRDRGEKLFF
few | . | TRBJ2-2 | TRBV30 | TGTGCCCTCAAAGGGGAAGCCGGGGAGCTGTTTTTT | CALKGEAGELFF
many | TRBD1 | TRBJ2-1 | TRBV5-1 | TGCGCCAGCAGCTTCGGGGACAGGGACAACAATGAGCAGTTCTTC | CASSFGDRDNNEQFF
many | . | TRBJ2-7 | TRBV12-3/TRBV12-4 | TGTGCCAGCAGAAATAGCGGAAGCTCCTACGAGCAGTACTTC | CASRNSGSSYEQYF
many | TRBD2 | TRBJ2-7 | TRBV20-1 | TGCAGTGCTAGAGACCGACTAGCGGGTCCCGGCGAGCAGTACTTC | CSARDRLAGPGEQYF
many | TRBD1 | TRBJ1-1 | TRBV18 | TGTGCCAGCAGTGGGACAGGGGCGGTAGACACTGAAGCTTTCTTT | CASSGTGAVDTEAFF
many | TRBD1 | TRBJ2-1 | TRBV28 | TGTGCCAGCAACAGGGCAGGGGGCTACAATGAGCAGTTCTTC | CASNRAGGYNEQFF
. | . | TRBJ2-6 | TRBV3-1 | TGTGCCAGCACGTTAGCCCGGGCATATGGGGCCAACGTCCTGACTTTC | CASTLARAYGANVLTF
many | . | TRBJ1-4 | TRBV27 | TGTGCCAGCAGTTTATTGGCCTTGGGTGCAACTAATGAAAAACTGTTTTTT | CASSLLALGATNEKLFF
many | . | TRBJ2-7 | TRBV12-3/TRBV12-4 | TGTGCCAGCAGCTTAGGGCCTGGGGGACCCTACGAGCAGTACTTC | CASSLGPGGPYEQYF
. | TRBD2 | TRBJ2-3 | TRBV9 | TGTGCCAGCAGCCTGGGGACTAGCGGGAAGGCAGATACGCAGTATTTT | CASSLGTSGKADTQYF
many | TRBD1 | TRBJ2-7 | TRBV7-8 | TGTGCCAGCAGCTCATCAACAGGGGAACGGCTCTACGAGCAGTACTTC | CASSSSTGERLYEQYF
many | . | TRBJ1-5 | TRBV2 | TGTGCCAGCAGTGAATGGGGGGCAAAGCAGCCCCAGCATTTT | CASSEWGAKQPQHF
few | . | TRBJ2-5 | TRBV5-1 | TGCGCCAGCAGCTTGGGTGTAGCGCAGTACCAAGAGACCCAGTACTTC | CASSLGVAQYQETQYF
few | . | TRBJ2-3 | TRBV6-2/TRBV6-3 | TGTGCCAGCAGTTACTCGGCGGGACTTTTGTTCACAGATACGCAGTATTTT | CASSYSAGLLFTDTQYF
many | . | TRBJ2-7 | TRBV6-1 | TGTGCCATCACCGGACGGGGTGTAGGGTACGAGCAGTACTTC | CAITGRGVGYEQYF
many | TRBD2 | TRBJ2-5 | TRBV10-3 | TGTGCCATTGGGACTAGCCACAAAGAGACCCAGTACTTC | CAIGTSHKETQYF
many | TRBD2 | TRBJ2-5 | TRBV13 | TGTGCCAGCAGCCGAGCGGGAGTGGGAGAGACCCAGTACTTC | CASSRAGVGETQYF
. | . | TRBJ2-3 | TRBV5-6 | TGTGCCAGCAGCTTGACTGACCTCCTGTCTGGCACAGATACGCAGTATTTT | CASSLTDLLSGTDTQYF
. | TRBD2 | TRBJ2-1 | TRBV14 | TGTGCCAGCAGCCACCGGACTAGCGGGAACGAGCAGTTCTTC | CASSHRTSGNEQFF
few | TRBD2 | TRBJ2-1 | TRBV7-3 | TGTGCCAGCAGCTTAGGGAGGGCGGGAGACAATGAGCAGTTCTTC | CASSLGRAGDNEQFF
many | TRBD2 | TRBJ2-5 | TRBV2 | TGTGCCAGCAGTGATATGGGACTAGGACCGGCAGAGACCCAGTACTTC | CASSDMGLGPAETQYF
few | . | TRBJ2-1 | TRBV9 | TGTGCCAGCAGCGTAGTGAGCGGCGATGAGCAGTTCTTC | CASSVVSGDEQFF
. | TRBD2 | TRBJ2-1 | TRBV24-1 | TGTGCCACGACTAGCGGGAGGAACAATGAGCAGTTCTTC | CATTSGRNNEQFF
few | . | TRBJ1-6 | TRBV28 | TGTGCCAGCAGTTTAATAGGCGGCTCCTCTGGAAATTCACCCCTCCACTTT | CASSLIGGSSGNSPLHF
many | TRBD2 | TRBJ2-7 | TRBV13 | TGTGCCACCAGGGAGGGCAAGGCCTACGAGCAGTACTTC | CATREGKAYEQYF
many | . | TRBJ2-1 | TRBV29-1 | TGCAGCATCTCCGGGACAAGCTCCTACAATGAGCAGTTCTTC | CSISGTSSYNEQFF
many | . | TRBJ2-7 | TRBV7-7 | TGTGCTAGCAGCTTCGAGGGGAGAGGCGAGCAGTACTTC | CASSFEGRGEQYF
many | TRBD1 | TRBJ1-1 | TRBV9 | TGTGCCAGCAGTTCTACAAGGCGACAGGGGGAGGACACTGAAGCTTTCTTT | CASSSTRRQGEDTEAFF
many | . | TRBJ2-4 | TRBV7-3 | TGTGCCAGCCGAAACATTCAGTACTTC | CASRNIQYF
few | . | TRBJ2-7 | TRBV30 | TGTGCCTGGGTCCCCGGAGGACAGCCGAGCTACGAGCAGTACTTC | CAWVPGGQPSYEQYF
many | . | TRBJ2-3 | TRBV12-3/TRBV12-4 | TGTGCCAGCAGCCCCCTCGGCGCGGGCCCCACAGATACGCAGTATTTT | CASSPLGAGPTDTQYF
many | TRBD1 | TRBJ1-1 | TRBV29-1 | TGCAGCGCCACCCTGGGACAGATTGAAGCTTTCTTT | CSATLGQIEAFF
many | . | TRBJ1-1 | TRBV27 | TGTGCCAGCAGTCTTCGGGGCATGAACACTGAAGCTTTCTTT | CASSLRGMNTEAFF
many | . | TRBJ1-2 | TRBV2 | TGTGCCAGCAGTGAAGCGGACCTCCGCATGAGCTATGGCTACACCTTC | CASSEADLRMSYGYTF
many | . | TRBJ1-1 | TRBV11-2 | TGTGCCAGCAGCTTAGATGCCCGGGCTTTCTTT | CASSLDARAFF
many | TRBD1 | TRBJ2-7 | TRBV14 | TGTGCCAGCAGCCACCCGTTTAGGGGGCGTTATGAGCAGTACTTC | CASSHPFRGRYEQYF